What follows describes a single TCR beta chain. Antigen unknown. This record comes from a study of identical twins. The CDR3 has 15 amino acids. Germline CDR1 MNHNS, CDR2 SASEGT. V was shortened by 2 bases and J by 1 base, with 11 bases between the two germline ends. TCRdb passed the 5' RACE reads through MiXCR, listing each CDR3 protein once. The sample contains 600,000 to 700,000 distinct CDR3 sequences, less than 25% of which appear only once. The study, taken as a whole, reports: Zero-insertion analyses could be partly confounded by invariant MAIT and iNKT cells.

These data were also filed under a second study, of T cells expressing NK-cell markers. This second study says: The authors derived TCR beta repertoires from sorted CD3+CD56+NKG2C+, CD3+CD56+NKG2C- and CD3+CD56-NKG2C+ T cells. Leadership of the CD3+CD56-NKG2C+ fraction also belonged to these clonotypes in four donors.

The TCR was taken from a woman aged 18-29 years in good health. Sequencing used PBMCs. The J gene is TRBJ2-5, the V gene TRBV6-1; D may be TRBD2 (5 bases). CDR3 sequence: CASSEYQDFQETQYF. Written as DNA, the CDR3 is TGTGCCAGCAGTGAATACCAGGACTTCCAAGAGACCCAGTACTTC.